This TCR beta chain was sequenced during a study of human versus mouse CDR3 diversity and MHC coevolution (dated by TCRdb to about 2017). The study in broad terms: According to reports, the immunoSEQ assay can detect one in 200,000 T cells and keeps multiplex PCR amplification bias to a minimum. Valid reads per sample ranged from about 0.6 x 10^7 to 1.8 x 10^7 across mouse and human samples. Human naive CD4 T cell repertoires were used as a reference for TCR selection on multiple MHC II alleles and were compared with human-TCR-locus transgenic mice carrying single MHC II. Three healthy volunteer blood donors made up the human cohort, with one aged 30 to 40, one aged 40 to 50 and one aged 60 to 70 at collection. General conclusions and limits of the study: The largest TCR beta repertoire according to iCHAO1 estimates belonged to humans, at approximately 1.7 million clonotypes, a result attributed likely to selection by multiple MHC II molecules. Because human T cells were selected on more than 5 MHC II alleles, repertoire diversity was not considered directly comparable between humans and mice. Most of the three human donors showed the lowest clonal inequality scores among all compared groups. On average, humans had more CDR3 deletions and insertions than mice did, pointing to greater exonuclease and TdT activity.

Fluorescence-activated cell sorting was used to pull naive CD4 T cells, meaning cells that were CD45RO-negative and CD62L-positive, out of the PBMCs. Each donor gave around 54 ml of fresh peripheral blood, from which PBMCs were isolated by Ficoll density centrifugation. Cells were sorted on a FACSAria III instrument, and every sample had a purity above 90%. The QIAGEN blood and tissue kit was used to extract genomic DNA from sorted cells, and the DNA was quantified on a NanoDrop 1000. Using multiplex PCR of genomic DNA, the immunoSEQ platform deep sequenced and quantified the TCR alpha and beta chains. On the study's bioinformatics: IMGT gene and region definitions were used to annotate TCR sequences. Out-of-frame rearrangements were taken as a proxy for the preselection repertoire and were compared with in-frame clonotypes. The iCHAO1 estimator provided with the immunoSEQ platform was used to estimate repertoire size. A Gini index, which is based on the Lorenz curve, was applied to in-frame amino acid clonotypes to measure clonal inequality. The intersect function of the R package tcR was used to count shared clonotypes, and the Jaccard index was used to score similarity. Principal component analysis of V, J and V-J usage frequencies was run with the R prcomp function without normalization. TCRdb carries this immuneACCESS record with in-frame sequences only. Its versions omit some clonotypes, under half of them owing to an unresolved V gene in the studies checked, with the rest unexplained. That table gives V, J and clone size, and the DNA gave D and trimming. Present in this sample are tens of thousands of clones, around 90% of which were seen just once. The ten largest clones take up 0.15% of the sample.

This clone showed up just once. It has no known antigen specificity. One base away there is no much larger clone; base qualities are not given. The CDR3 runs 15 residues from the cysteine to the phenylalanine. Only the CDR3 portion is preserved as DNA: 45 bases, with reading frame beginning at the first base. V loses 4 bases, J loses 2 bases, and the germline ends lie 15 bases apart. The germline V gene supplies CDR1 SGHDT and CDR2 YYEEEE. The chain links TRBV5-6 with TRBJ1-2; the D gene is perhaps TRBD1, on 6 matching bases. The clonotype originates from a person aged 30 to 69 in good health. Sequencing was carried out using naive CD4+ T cells from blood. This specimen's cell subset or site label, per the study, means: CD45RO-negative CD62L-positive naive CD4 T cells. This receptor carries the CDR3 CASSPPDRPNYGYTF. At the DNA level, the sequence is TGTGCCAGCAGCCCTCCGGACAGACCCAACTATGGCTACACCTTC.